The sequence of this TCR beta chain was determined in a study of T cell repertoires in ileal Crohn's disease. The method was immunoSEQ multiplex PCR; TCRdb's version includes in-frame clones alone and lacks a portion of them. The table records about 62,000 clones, roughly nine tenths of them present only once. Stated time point: neoterminal ileum biopsy at postoperative endoscopy, about 6 months after surgery. Per the germline V gene, CDR1 is SGHVS and CDR2 is FNYEAQ. The length of the CDR3 is 15 residues. V trimming: 5 bases; J trimming: 8 bases; junction bases outside the gene matches: 12. Sequences were obtained from ileal tissue. The rearrangement joins TRBV7-6 to TRBJ2-1, with 7 bases matching TRBD2. The sequence was collected from an adult with Crohn's disease. The CDR3: CASSGGGTGPHEQFF. CDR3 bases: TGTGCCAGCAGCGGCGGGGGTACGGGGCCCCATGAGCAGTTCTTC.